This T cell receptor (beta chain) was sequenced during a study of T cells in Graves' hyperthyroidism and ophthalmopathy. Regarding the study as a whole: Ophthalmopathy was separated from stable hyperthyroidism by a 13 V-J model. In the blood, most expanded thyroid clonotypes above 0.001 appeared as well.

Any patient presenting with uncontrolled infection, other autoimmune disease, pregnancy or lactation was left out. This clonotype came up many times. Its antigen is still unknown. Trimming removed 4 bases at V and 4 bases at J, with 15 bases between. Germline CDR1 and CDR2: SGHRS and YFSETQ. The CDR3 is 14 amino acids. Amplification of TCR beta CDR3 regions used RNA as the template. In the first-round RT-PCR of the TCR CDR3, the HTBI primer set was used. MiXCR was run by TCRdb on the multiplex PCR reads, yielding one entry per CDR3 protein. This table has roughly 380,000 distinct CDR3 sequences, around 14% appearing once.

The TCR was taken from a woman between 55 and 75 years old with Graves' hyperthyroidism. Input material: blood. The V call is TRBV5-1, the J call TRBJ2-7, with D perhaps assigned TRBD1 or TRBD2 (6 bases each). As DNA, the CDR3 is TGCGCCAGCAGCCGGTCGGGGGCAGGGTACGAGCAGTACTTC. Its protein product is CASSRSGAGYEQYF.